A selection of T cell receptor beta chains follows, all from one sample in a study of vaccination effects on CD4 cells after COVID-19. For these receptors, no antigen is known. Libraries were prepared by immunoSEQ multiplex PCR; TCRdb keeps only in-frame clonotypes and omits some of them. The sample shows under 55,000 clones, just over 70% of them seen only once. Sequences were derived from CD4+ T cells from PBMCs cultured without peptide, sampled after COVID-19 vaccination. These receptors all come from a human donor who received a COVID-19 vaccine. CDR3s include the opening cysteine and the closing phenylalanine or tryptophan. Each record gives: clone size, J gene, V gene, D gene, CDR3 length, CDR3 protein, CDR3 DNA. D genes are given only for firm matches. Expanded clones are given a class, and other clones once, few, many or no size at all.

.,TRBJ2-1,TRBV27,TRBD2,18,CASSFLAGGRLNYNEQFF,TGTGCCAGCAGTTTTTTAGCGGGGGGCCGACTAAACTACAATGAGCAGTTCTTC
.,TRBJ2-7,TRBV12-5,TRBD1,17,CASGPKKKGQAAYEQYF,TGTGCTAGTGGCCCAAAAAAAAAGGGACAGGCAGCCTACGAGCAGTACTTC
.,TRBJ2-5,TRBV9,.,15,CASSVAGLHQETQYF,TGTGCCAGCAGCGTAGCGGGACTCCACCAAGAGACCCAGTACTTC
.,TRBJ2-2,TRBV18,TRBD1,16,CASSPVRTGATGELFF,TGTGCCAGCTCACCGGTCCGGACAGGGGCCACCGGGGAGCTGTTTTTT
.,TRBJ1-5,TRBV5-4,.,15,CASSYGGTGNQPQHF,TGTGCCAGCAGCTACGGGGGCACAGGCAATCAGCCCCAGCATTTT
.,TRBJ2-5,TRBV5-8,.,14,CASSLSRDQETQYF,TGTGCCAGCAGCTTATCCAGAGACCAAGAGACCCAGTACTTC
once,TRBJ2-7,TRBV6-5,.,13,CAVQAPSTYEQYF,TGTGCTGTACAGGCCCCCTCGACCTACGAGCAGTACTTC
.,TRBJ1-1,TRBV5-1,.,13,CASSLPEVRRAFF,TGCGCCAGCAGCCTTCCTGAGGTCCGTAGAGCTTTCTTT
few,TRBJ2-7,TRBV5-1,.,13,CASGSDNGYEQYF,TGCGCCAGCGGGTCAGATAATGGATACGAGCAGTACTTC
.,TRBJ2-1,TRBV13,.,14,CASSPRGHYNEQFF,TGTGCCAGCAGCCCGAGGGGACACTACAATGAGCAGTTCTTC
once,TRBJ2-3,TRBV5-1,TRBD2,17,CASSLLTSGGVTDTQYF,TGCGCCAGCAGCTTACTGACTAGCGGGGGGGTCACAGATACGCAGTATTTT
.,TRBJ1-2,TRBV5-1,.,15,CASSLEGLQRERYTF,TGCGCCAGCAGCTTGGAGGGGTTGCAGAGGGAGCGCTACACCTTC
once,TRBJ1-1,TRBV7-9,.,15,CASSSYTGHNTEAFF,TGTGCCAGCAGCTCCTATACGGGACACAACACTGAAGCTTTCTTT
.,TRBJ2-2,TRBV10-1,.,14,CASSEPDSAGELFF,TGCGCCAGCAGTGAGCCCGACAGCGCCGGGGAGCTGTTTTTT
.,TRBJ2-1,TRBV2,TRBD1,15,CASSSDRGSYNEQFF,TGTGCCAGCAGTTCGGACAGGGGGTCCTACAATGAGCAGTTCTTC
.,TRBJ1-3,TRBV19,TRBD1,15,CASRKTGNLGNTIYF,TGTGCCAGTAGGAAGACAGGGAACCTTGGAAACACCATATATTTT
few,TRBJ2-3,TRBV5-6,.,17,CASSSPPPGMSTDTQYF,TGTGCCAGCAGCTCACCCCCTCCGGGCATGAGCACAGATACGCAGTATTTT
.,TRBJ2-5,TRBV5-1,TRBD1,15,CASSLAGGASVGQYF,TGCGCCAGCAGCTTGGCAGGGGGCGCGTCCGTCGGTCAGTACTTC
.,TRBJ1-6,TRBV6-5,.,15,CASSRTALPNSPLHF,TGTGCCAGCTCGAGGACAGCCCTACCTAATTCACCCCTCCACTTT
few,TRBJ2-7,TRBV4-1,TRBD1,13,CASSPGQGDEQYF,TGCGCCAGCAGCCCGGGACAGGGGGACGAGCAGTACTTC
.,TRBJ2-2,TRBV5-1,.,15,CASTSSATNTGELFF,TGCGCCAGCACCTCTAGCGCCACGAACACCGGGGAGCTGTTTTTT
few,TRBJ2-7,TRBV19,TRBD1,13,CASSMDRGYEQYF,TGTGCCAGTAGTATGGACAGGGGCTACGAGCAGTACTTC
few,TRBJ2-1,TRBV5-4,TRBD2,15,CASSPRASGYNEQFF,TGTGCCAGCAGCCCCCGGGCTAGCGGATACAATGAGCAGTTCTTC
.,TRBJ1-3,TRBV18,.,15,CASRPKGLSGNTIYF,TGTGCCAGCCGGCCAAAGGGCCTCTCTGGAAACACCATATATTTT
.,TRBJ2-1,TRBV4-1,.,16,CASSLRAGNSYNEQFF,TGCGCCAGCAGCCTCAGGGCGGGGAACTCCTACAATGAGCAGTTCTTC
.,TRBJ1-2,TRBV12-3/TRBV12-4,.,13,CASSPDIQYGYTF,TGTGCCAGCAGTCCCGACATACAGTATGGCTACACCTTC
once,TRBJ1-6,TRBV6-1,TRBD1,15,CASSELDRGGSPLHF,TGTGCCAGCAGTGAATTAGACAGGGGTGGTTCACCCCTCCACTTT
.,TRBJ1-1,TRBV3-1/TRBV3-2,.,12,CASSPDGTEAFF,TGTGCCAGCAGTCCCGACGGGACTGAAGCTTTCTTT
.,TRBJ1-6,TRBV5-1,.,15,CASSLDGSTNSPLHF,TGCGCCAGCAGCTTGGATGGCAGCACCAATTCACCCCTCCACTTT
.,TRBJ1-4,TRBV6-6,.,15,CASSYQGSSNEKLFF,TGTGCCAGCAGTTACCAGGGAAGTTCTAATGAAAAACTGTTTTTT
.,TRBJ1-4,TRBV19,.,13,CASSIAQAEKLFF,TGTGCCAGTAGTATAGCCCAGGCGGAAAAACTGTTTTTT
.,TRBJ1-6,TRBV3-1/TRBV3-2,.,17,CASSREAPVDYNSPLHF,TGTGCCAGCTCTCGAGAGGCACCGGTTGATTATAATTCACCCCTCCACTTT
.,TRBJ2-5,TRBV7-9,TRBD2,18,CASSLMGLAGLYQETQYF,TGTGCCAGCAGCTTAATGGGACTAGCGGGCCTCTACCAAGAGACCCAGTACTTC
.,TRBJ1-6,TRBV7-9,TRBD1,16,CASSHKRQGGNSPLHF,TGTGCCAGCAGCCACAAGAGACAGGGGGGTAATTCACCCCTCCACTTT
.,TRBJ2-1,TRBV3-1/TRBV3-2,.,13,CASSQEGSRKQFF,TGTGCCAGCAGCCAAGAGGGTTCCAGGAAGCAGTTCTTC
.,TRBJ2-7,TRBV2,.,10,CASAVYEQYF,TGTGCCAGCGCCGTCTACGAGCAGTACTTC
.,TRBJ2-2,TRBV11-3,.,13,CASSLPPTGELFF,TGTGCCAGCAGCTTACCTCCGACCGGGGAGCTGTTTTTT
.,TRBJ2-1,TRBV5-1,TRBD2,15,CASSLGWLAGGEQFF,TGCGCCAGCAGCTTGGGTTGGCTAGCGGGGGGCGAGCAGTTCTTC